This entry is about one T cell receptor beta chain. The record originates from a study of tumor-infiltrating lymphocytes in oesophageal squamous cell carcinoma. TCRdb re-called the PCR reads with MiXCR, one entry per CDR3 protein. The sample consists of 13,000 or so distinct CDR3 sequences, about 60% of them appearing once. Per germline, CDR1 MNHEY and CDR2 SVGAGI. This CDR3 contains 13 residues. The V end lost 5 bases, the J end lost 6 bases, and 14 bases lay between the germline ends. This sequence originates from a female donor with esophageal squamous cell carcinoma. V and J are TRBV6-5 and TRBJ2-7; D unresolved. Specimen: esophageal tumor tissue. The CDR3 loop reads CASSIDQLREQYF. DNA of the CDR3: TGTGCCAGCAGTATCGACCAGCTCCGCGAGCAGTACTTC.